This T cell receptor (beta chain) was identified during a study of low-dose radiotherapy and immunotherapy resistance in tumors. This clonotype was seen repeatedly, ten times or more. Time point given: after trial treatment. Indicated treatment: LDRT plus nivolumab, ipilimumab, low-dose cyclophosphamide and aspirin (RACIN trial). Treatment combined nivolumab, ipilimumab, aspirin, low-dose cyclophosphamide and low-dose radiotherapy in a dose-escalation trial. As a condition of eligibility, patients had advanced solid tumors lacking tumor-infiltrating lymphocytes. TRAV and TRBV primers primed cDNA for both TCRalpha and TCRbeta. A constant-region primer paired with the V-primer adapter amplified TCRs over 20 PCR cycles. TCRdb re-called the reads through MiXCR, storing one row per CDR3 protein. The data show around 80,000 distinct CDR3 sequences, around 17% seen once. With 0 bases removed from V and 8 bases from J, the gap between germline ends came to 4 bases. Germline lookup yields CDR1 GTSNPN and CDR2 SVGIG (reference sequence). CDR3 size: 11 residues.

The sequencing here drew on PBMCs, taken after low-dose radiotherapy plus immunotherapy. V is TRBV30 and J is TRBJ2-2, with unresolved D. The sequence was obtained from a male donor with prostate cancer. The chain's CDR3 is CAWSVVGELFF. The CDR3 nucleotides are TGTGCCTGGAGTGTAGTGGGGGAGCTGTTTTTT.